The sequence of this T cell receptor (beta chain) was determined in a study of CD8 T cells in ankylosing spondylitis. Broader study findings: What appeared characteristic of ankylosing spondylitis blood was a TCR beta motif of 7 or 8 highly homologous variants. Reportedly, matched ankylosing spondylitis synovial fluid was significantly enriched for disease-linked clones.

Note on this clonotype: As yet, its antigen is unknown.

With molecular barcodes, quantitative 5'-RACE was used to make the TCR beta libraries. MiXCR, applied by TCRdb to the 5' RACE reads, yields one record per CDR3 protein. Of 250,000 to 350,000 distinct CDR3 sequences listed, around 19% are singletons. This CDR3 has 17 amino acids. Germline V CDR1 and CDR2: SGHRS, YFSETQ. V lost 4 bases and J lost 1; bases outside the gene matches: 9. The TCR comes from a male donor with ankylosing spondylitis or in good health (not recorded which). This chain links TRBV5-1 with TRBJ2-5, with TRBD2 matching 11 bases. The material sequenced was blood, either unsorted or a sorted T cell fraction (not recorded which). The chain's CDR3 is CASSPLLAGGSQETQYF. CDR3 nucleotide sequence: TGCGCCAGCAGCCCCTTATTAGCGGGAGGGAGCCAAGAGACCCAGTACTTC.